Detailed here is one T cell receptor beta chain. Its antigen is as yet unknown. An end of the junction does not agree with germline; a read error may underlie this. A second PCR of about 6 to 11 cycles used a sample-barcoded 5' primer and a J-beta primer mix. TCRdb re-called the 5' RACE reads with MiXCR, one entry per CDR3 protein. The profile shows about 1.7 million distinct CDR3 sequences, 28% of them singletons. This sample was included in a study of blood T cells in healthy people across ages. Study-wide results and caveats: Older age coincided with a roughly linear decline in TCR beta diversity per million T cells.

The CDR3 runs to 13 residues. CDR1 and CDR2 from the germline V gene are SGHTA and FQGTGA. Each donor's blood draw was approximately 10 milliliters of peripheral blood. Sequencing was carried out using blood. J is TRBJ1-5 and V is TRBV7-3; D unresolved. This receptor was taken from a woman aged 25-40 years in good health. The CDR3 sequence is CSSSPDGNQPQHF. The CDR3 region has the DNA TGTTCCAGCAGCCCGGACGGCAATCAGCCCCAGCATTTT.